These T cell receptor beta chains were read from a single sample in a study of blood T cell repertoires in COVID-19. The protocol was immunoSEQ multiplex PCR, while the TCRdb copy is restricted to in-frame clones and leaves out a portion. The sample consists of about 80,000 clones, more than 70% of them appearing once. The material sequenced was peripheral blood. Receptors were obtained from a man in his 70s with active or convalescent COVID-19. Each CDR3 is given with its conserved first and last residue. The order of the fields is D gene, V gene, J gene, CDR3 DNA, CDR3 protein. D genes are given only for firm matches.

>TRBD1|TRBV19|TRBJ2-1
TGTGCCAGTATTCCGGGACAGGGGGTCGGTGAGCAGTTCTTC
CASIPGQGVGEQFF
>-|TRBV19|TRBJ1-3
TGTGCCACAATACCCGGAGGGCTAAACACCATATATTTT
CATIPGGLNTIYF
>-|TRBV24-1|TRBJ1-1
TGTGCCACCAGGTCCGCGGTGGACACTGAAGCTTTCTTT
CATRSAVDTEAFF
>-|TRBV6-5|TRBJ1-1
TGTGCCAGCGAGGAATGGGGGCGAAGGTCTGAAGCTTTCTTT
CASEEWGRRSEAFF
>TRBD1|TRBV29-1|TRBJ1-4
TGCAGCGTGAGGACAGGGGGCCGTGAAAAACTGTTTTTT
CSVRTGGREKLFF
>TRBD1|TRBV6-2/TRBV6-3|TRBJ1-5
TGTGCCAGCAGTTATACAGGGGAACTCAGGCCCCAGCATTTT
CASSYTGELRPQHF
>-|TRBV4-1|TRBJ2-2
TGCGCCAGCAGCCAACCCGGGTCCGGGGAGCTGTTTTTT
CASSQPGSGELFF
>TRBD1|TRBV13|TRBJ2-5
TGTGCCAGCAGCTTAGGGGGACAGGCAGGTTTTAAAGAGACCCAGTACTTC
CASSLGGQAGFKETQYF
>-|TRBV12-5|TRBJ1-2
TGTGCTAGTGGTCTGGGACAAAACTATGGCTACACCTTC
CASGLGQNYGYTF
>-|TRBV5-5|TRBJ2-7
TGTGCCAGCAGCTTGGTCTTAGGGGGAGAATACGAGCAGTACTTC
CASSLVLGGEYEQYF
>-|TRBV4-1|TRBJ2-3
TGCGCCAGCAGCCAAGATCGGGCCCCGGGGGGCACAGATACGCAGTATTTT
CASSQDRAPGGTDTQYF
>-|TRBV14|TRBJ1-5
TGTGCCAGCAGCCAACGCTTCGGTGAGCCCCAGCATTTT
CASSQRFGEPQHF
>-|TRBV2|TRBJ2-2
TGTGCCAGCAGCGTCCAGGCAACCACCGGGGAGCTGTTTTTT
CASSVQATTGELFF
>TRBD2|TRBV2|TRBJ2-3
TGTGCCAGCACGGTGGGGGGGGGAACAGATACGCAGTATTTT
CASTVGGGTDTQYF